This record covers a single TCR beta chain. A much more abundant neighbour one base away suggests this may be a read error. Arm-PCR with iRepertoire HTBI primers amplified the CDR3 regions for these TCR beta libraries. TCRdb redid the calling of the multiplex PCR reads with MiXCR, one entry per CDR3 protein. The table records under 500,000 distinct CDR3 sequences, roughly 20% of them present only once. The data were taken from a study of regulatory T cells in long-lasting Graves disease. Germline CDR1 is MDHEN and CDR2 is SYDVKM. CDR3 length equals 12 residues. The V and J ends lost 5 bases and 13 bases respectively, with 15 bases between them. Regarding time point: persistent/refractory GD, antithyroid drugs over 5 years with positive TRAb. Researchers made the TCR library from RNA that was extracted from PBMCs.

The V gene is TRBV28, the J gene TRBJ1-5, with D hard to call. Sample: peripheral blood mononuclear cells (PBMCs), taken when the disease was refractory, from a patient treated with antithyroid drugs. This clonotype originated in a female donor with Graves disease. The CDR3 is CASSDGPSVQHF. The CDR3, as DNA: TGTGCCAGCAGTGATGGACCAAGCGTGCAGCATTTT.